This T cell receptor (beta chain) originates from a study of blood T cell repertoires in COVID-19. Study-wide context: COVID-19 samples collected from the United States, Italy and Spain covered acute and convalescent phases. PBMCs, B-cell-depleted T cells, or T cells provided the cDNA or gDNA that made up the material.

The assay was immunoSEQ multiplex PCR, and TCRdb's table has in-frame clones only and misses some. The repertoire holds 40,000 to 50,000 clones, with 90% as singletons. This clone was counted once. This sequence originates from a human donor in a cohort sampled during active COVID-19. Sequenced input: peripheral blood.

The CDR3, as DNA: TGTGCCAGCAGCATGGGAGGACAGGCTGCGTTCTATGGCTACACCTTC. It codes for CASSMGGQAAFYGYTF. The rearrangement uses TRBV7-2 and TRBJ1-2, with 7 positions matching TRBD1. The CDR3 runs to 16 residues. Trimming took 5 bases from V and 4 from J; bases not matched to a gene: 13. Germline CDR1 reads SGHTA; CDR2 reads FQGNSA.